The subject of this entry is one T cell receptor (beta chain). This sample was taken from a study of blood T cell repertoires in COVID-19. About the research overall: Collection of acute and convalescent COVID-19 samples took place in the United States, Italy and Spain.

V lost 9 bases, J lost 3 bases, and 15 bases lay in between. CDR3 size: 14 residues. Germline CDR1 is MNHNY and CDR2 is SVGAGI (reference sequence). Per the original methods: Amplification from reference gene primers served as the basis for estimated nucleated cell counts. Repertoires were generated with immunoSEQ multiplex PCR, while TCRdb's copy carries only in-frame clones and drops some. V and J calls and clone size are given by that table; D and trimming were obtained from the DNA. This sample carries around 130,000 clones, roughly 80% of them seen once, and the ten largest clones take 9% to 14%.

The receptor was derived from a human donor in a cohort sampled during active COVID-19. The chain employs TRBV6-6 and TRBJ2-1; the D gene is possibly TRBD2 (6 bases). Sequencing was performed on peripheral blood. The DNA of the CDR3 is TGTGCCAGTCGGGGAGGAGGACTCTACAATGAGCAGTTCTTC. Residues: CASRGGGLYNEQFF.